This entry describes one T cell receptor beta chain. This sample stems from a study of graft-versus-host responses after intestinal transplantation. Study-level background: The whole recipient group had anti-thymocyte globulin induction followed by tacrolimus and steroids for around three years.

Profiled with immunoSEQ multiplex PCR; TCRdb holds only in-frame clones, not every one. In the table there are under 5,000 clones, 72% of which are singletons. Tissue processing of the graft released intraepithelial and lamina propria lymphocytes from it. Sequenced here: ileum tissue, sampled 950 to 1,200 days after intestinal transplantation. The clonotype originates from a human patient who received an intestinal transplant, so some T cells may come from the graft donor.

The CDR3 bases are TGTGCCAGCAGTGACCGACAGGGGCGGACAGATACGCAGTATTTT. Encoded protein: CASSDRQGRTDTQYF. V and J are TRBV25-1 and TRBJ2-3; 8 bases align to TRBD1. This CDR3 has 15 residues. The V and J ends lost 3 bases and 3 bases, in that order; junction bases with no gene match: 5. Germline V gene data show CDR1 as MGHDK and CDR2 as SYGVNS.